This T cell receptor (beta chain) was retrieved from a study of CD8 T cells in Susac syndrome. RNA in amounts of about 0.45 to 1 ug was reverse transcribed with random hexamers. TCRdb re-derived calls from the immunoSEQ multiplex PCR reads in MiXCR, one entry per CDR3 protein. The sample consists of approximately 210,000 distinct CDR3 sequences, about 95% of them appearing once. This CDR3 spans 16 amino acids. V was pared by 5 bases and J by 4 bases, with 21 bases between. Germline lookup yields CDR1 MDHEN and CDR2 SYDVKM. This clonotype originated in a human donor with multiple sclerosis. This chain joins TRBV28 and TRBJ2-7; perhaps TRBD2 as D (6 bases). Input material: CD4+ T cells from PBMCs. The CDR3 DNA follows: TGTGCCAGCAGTCCCCCCTCTCGGGGGATTAAATACGAGCAGTACTTC. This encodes CASSPPSRGIKYEQYF.